The 30 T cell receptor beta chains reported below all come from one sample, sequenced in a study of human T cells and chemical hapten exposure. Using its own MiXCR run on the RACE reads, TCRdb lists one record per CDR3 protein. The data contain 60,000 to 90,000 distinct CDR3 sequences, 8.6% of them singletons. As for time point: healthy volunteer bleed at 6 weeks. Before extraction, the whole blood was not fractionated, and total RNA was taken from it. Source material: whole blood. These receptors originate from a female donor in good health. Some clones in this sample may be carry-over from other donors' samples.

At least ten counts were recorded for this clonotype. This chain connects TRBV27 to TRBJ2-3; no clear D gene. Trimming pared 6 bases from V and 3 bases from J, leaving 10 bases between. Germline V gene lookup returns CDR1 MNHEY and CDR2 SMNVEV (reference sequence). The CDR3 runs 13 residues. The CDR3: CASRSTGTDTQYF. The CDR3 DNA is TGTGCCAGCAGGAGCACTGGAACAGATACGCAGTATTTT.

CDR3 loop: CASSLQGATNEKLFF. The CDR3 DNA reads TGTGCCAGCTCACTGCAGGGGGCGACTAATGAAAAACTGTTTTTT. The chain has TRBV18 and TRBJ1-4, with TRBD1 matching over 8 bases. The CDR3 runs to 15 residues. CDR1 is KGHSH, CDR2 LQKENI, per germline. After removal of 4 bases from V and 2 bases from J, the junction contained 3 bases not matched to a gene.

This clonotype was observed a handful of times. The rearrangement joins TRBV6-2 or TRBV6-3 to TRBJ2-7; 8 bases align to TRBD2. CDR1 is MNHEY and CDR2 is SVGEGT in the germline V gene. The CDR3 runs to 15 residues. The trim removed 7 bases at V and 0 bases at J, leaving 8 bases unmatched. CDR3 DNA sequence: TGTGCCAGCAATTCCGGACTAGCACCCTCCTACGAGCAGTACTTC. Protein: CASNSGLAPSYEQYF.

This clonotype was detected ten times or more. The chain combines TRBV25-1 with TRBJ1-1, with no clear D. CDR1 is MGHDK, CDR2 SYGVNS, per germline. Trimming pared 2 bases from V and 7 bases from J, leaving 8 bases between. This CDR3 spans 12 amino acids. CDR3 DNA sequence: TGTGCCAGCAGTGAAGGCCGGGATGAAGCTTTCTTT. As protein: CASSEGRDEAFF.

This clonotype was recorded many times. This chain links TRBV6-1 with TRBJ2-3; 11 nucleotides align to TRBD2. The V gene end was trimmed by 2 bases and the J gene end by 5 bases; junction bases not matched to a gene: 3. Germline CDR1 is MNHNS and CDR2 is SASEGT. The CDR3 loop spans 15 amino acids. CDR3 protein: CASSEFSGGVDTQYF. CDR3 nucleotides: TGTGCCAGCAGTGAATTTAGCGGGGGGGTAGATACGCAGTATTTT.

The chain carries TRBV4-2 and TRBJ2-1; 8 bases match TRBD1. Germline CDR1 LGHNA, CDR2 YNFKEQ. The CDR3 extends over 20 amino acids. The trim removed 2 bases at V and 1 base at J, leaving 16 bases unmatched. CDR3 DNA: TGTGCCAGCAGCCAACTATTCAGGACAGGGAGCTTCGGGTCCTACAATGAGCAGTTCTTC. As protein: CASSQLFRTGSFGSYNEQFF.

In its sample, this clonotype was seen many times. The chain employs TRBV12-3 or TRBV12-4 and TRBJ2-1; the D is unclear. CDR3 size: 14 residues. The V gene lost 5 bases and the J gene lost 0 bases, with 8 bases spanning the gap. CDR3 amino acids: CASSLRSSYNEQFF. The DNA of the CDR3 is TGTGCCAGCAGTCTCAGGAGCTCCTACAATGAGCAGTTCTTC.

The chain carries TRBV7-9 and TRBJ1-3; D not certain. This CDR3 is built from 16 residues. V lost 8 bases to trimming and J lost 0 bases, with 17 bases between them. From germline, CDR1 is SEHNR and CDR2 FQNEAQ (reference sequence). The CDR3 sequence: CASRLNPANSGNTIYF. The CDR3 nucleotides read TGTGCCAGCCGCCTTAACCCCGCGAACTCTGGAAACACCATATATTTT.

This clonotype showed up many times. The rearrangement joins TRBV2 to TRBJ1-1; D not resolved. The germline V and J ends were trimmed by 5 bases and 0 bases, with 1 base remaining between them. Looked up from germline, CDR1 is SNHLY and CDR2 is FYNNEI. This CDR3 spans 11 amino acids. The CDR3 nucleotides read TGTGCCAGCAGTTTGAACACTGAAGCTTTCTTT. Its translation is CASSLNTEAFF.

This clonotype was picked up many times. This chain joins TRBV29-1 and TRBJ2-7, with 7 bases matching TRBD1. The CDR3 contains 12 residues. Looked up from germline, CDR1 is SQVTM and CDR2 is ANQGSEA. V lost 3 bases to trimming and J lost 5 bases; unmatched junction nucleotides: 4. CDR3 bases: TGCAGCGTTGAGGCACAGGGGAACGAGCAGTACTTC. This translates into CSVEAQGNEQYF.

The V gene is TRBV10-3, the J gene TRBJ2-7, with 9 bases that match TRBD1. This CDR3 has 15 amino acids. With 6 bases clipped from V and 9 bases from J, the junction kept 15 bases outside the gene matches. CDR1 and CDR2 from the germline V gene are ENHRY and SYGVKD. The CDR3 nucleotides are TGTGCCATCAGACCATGGGACAGGGTTGAGTCAGGGCAGTACTTC. Its protein product is CAIRPWDRVESGQYF.

This clonotype was counted many times. V and J are TRBV18 and TRBJ1-5; D remains unclear. Germline V CDR1 and CDR2: KGHSH, LQKENI. Trimming took off 5 bases at V and 5 bases at J, with 7 bases between the two ends. The CDR3 runs to 12 residues. CDR3 bases: TGTGCCAGCTCAGGGTCCGATCAGCCCCAGCATTTT. Amino acids: CASSGSDQPQHF.

This clonotype was observed a few times. The DNA for the CDR3 is TGCAGTGCTAGGAATCGGCTCGGTTACACAGATACGCAGTATTTT. Protein sequence: CSARNRLGYTDTQYF. The chain couples TRBV20-1 to TRBJ2-3; D gene uncertain. The CDR3 spans 15 residues. In germline, CDR1 is DFQATT, CDR2 SNEGSKA (reference sequence). V gave up 3 bases and J gave up 2 bases, with 15 bases separating them.

The chain couples TRBV6-2 or TRBV6-3 to TRBJ1-1; D is undetermined. V lost 4 bases and J 0 bases, leaving 15 bases between the germline ends. CDR1 MNHEY and CDR2 SVGEGT come from the germline V gene. This CDR3 comprises 16 residues. The CDR3 sequence is CASSFPGRALNTEAFF. The CDR3 DNA is TGTGCCAGCAGTTTCCCCGGGAGGGCCCTGAACACTGAAGCTTTCTTT.

This clonotype has more than one count but fewer than ten. J is TRBJ2-7 and V is TRBV25-1; no clear D. This CDR3 spans 13 amino acids. Germline V lookup: CDR1 MGHDK, CDR2 SYGVNS. Trimming took 1 base from V and 0 from J, leaving 4 bases between them. CDR3 protein: CASSESYSYEQYF. In nucleotides, the CDR3 is TGTGCCAGCAGTGAATCCTACTCCTACGAGCAGTACTTC.

This clonotype was seen a few times. The chain carries TRBV12-3 or TRBV12-4 and TRBJ2-1; D perhaps matches TRBD2 (6 bases). The CDR3 is made up of 16 amino acids. The V gene lost 2 bases and the J gene lost 6 bases, with 17 bases spanning the gap. CDR3 sequence reads: CASSLRGLVSGNEQFF. The DNA of the CDR3 is TGTGCCAGCAGTTTACGGGGACTCGTATCGGGCAATGAGCAGTTCTTC.

In its sample, this clonotype was seen many times. The chain uses TRBV3-1 and TRBJ2-2, with 7 bases that match TRBD1. V trimming: 5 bases; J trimming: 0 bases; junction bases outside the gene matches: 6. The length of the CDR3 is 16 residues. CDR1 is LGHDT, CDR2 YNNKEL, per germline (reference sequence). CDR3 sequence reads: CASSTTGTANTGELFF. CDR3 nucleotide sequence: TGTGCCAGCAGCACGACCGGGACAGCGAACACCGGGGAGCTGTTTTTT.

At least ten counts were recorded for this clonotype. CDR3 nucleotide sequence: TGTGCCAGCAGTTCCCATAACCTTCCCTTTCTCTGGGGGCAATACGAGCAGTACTTC. This gives the protein CASSSHNLPFLWGQYEQYF. This chain connects TRBV6-6 to TRBJ2-7, with D perhaps matching TRBD1 (6 bases). V was pared by 4 bases and J by 4 bases, with 29 bases between. CDR1 is MNHNY and CDR2 is SVGAGI in the germline V gene (reference sequence). The CDR3 contains 19 residues.

This clonotype has just a few counts. This chain joins TRBV7-3 and TRBJ2-2; D uncertain. V was shortened by 4 bases and J by 6 bases, with 18 bases between the two germline ends. The CDR3 runs to 16 residues. CDR1 and CDR2 (germline): SGHTA, FQGTGA. Here the CDR3 reads CASSSQSPGWAGELFF. In DNA, the CDR3 is TGTGCCAGCAGCTCCCAATCCCCGGGTTGGGCCGGGGAGCTGTTTTTT.

The gene calls are TRBV20-1 and TRBJ2-7; D is uncertain. The V end was cut by 6 bases, the J end by 0 bases, with 12 bases between. The length of the CDR3 is 13 residues. The germline CDR1 and CDR2 sequences are DFQATT and SNEGSKA (reference sequence). Here the CDR3 DNA reads TGCAGTGCAATCCTACACCGCTCCTACGAGCAGTACTTC. Protein: CSAILHRSYEQYF.

This clonotype was counted ten times or more. The chain uses TRBV20-1 and TRBJ1-2; D unclear. Germline CDR1 and CDR2: DFQATT and SNEGSKA (reference sequence). With 0 bases removed from V and 4 bases from J, the gap between germline ends came to 12 bases. The CDR3 spans 14 residues. DNA of the CDR3: TGCAGTGCTAGAGATCATGAGGGCTCCTATGGCTACACCTTC. Translated, it gives CSARDHEGSYGYTF.

This clonotype was seen many times. V usage is TRBV5-1 and J usage is TRBJ2-3; the match to TRBD1 covers 9 bases. Trimming cost V 1 base and J 2 bases; bases outside gene matches: 5. The CDR3 is made up of 16 amino acids. The germline CDR1 and CDR2 sequences are SGHRS and YFSETQ. The CDR3: CASSLRGQGNTDTQYF. The CDR3 region has the DNA TGCGCCAGCAGCTTGCGGGGACAGGGAAACACAGATACGCAGTATTTT.

Worth noting for this clonotype: Mismatch with germline at one junction end may stem from a read error. The chain is built from TRBV12-3 or TRBV12-4 and TRBJ1-2, with D perhaps matching TRBD1 (5 bases). This CDR3 contains 15 residues. Here the CDR3 DNA reads TGTGCCAGCAGTTTATTCAGGGTGTCTAACGATGGCTACACCTTC. This sequence encodes CASSLFRVSNDGYTF.

This clonotype was counted many times. The CDR3 DNA reads as TGCAGCGTTGAGGAGACAGTACCTTTCTTT. This encodes CSVEETVPFF. V usage is TRBV29-1 and J usage is TRBJ1-1; the D gene is possibly TRBD1 (5 bases). CDR3 length equals 10 residues. Trimming took 3 bases from V and 12 from J, leaving 11 bases between them. Germline V lookup: CDR1 SQVTM, CDR2 ANQGSEA.

This clonotype was recorded many times. V and J are TRBV4-3 and TRBJ2-2; 7 bases are shared with TRBD2. This CDR3 region has 18 residues. After removal of 0 bases from V and 2 bases from J, the junction contained 9 bases not matched to a gene. Germline V gene data show CDR1 as LGHNA and CDR2 as YSLEER. CDR3 coding DNA: TGCGCCAGCAGCCAAGAGCCAGCGGGGAGCCTAAACACCGGGGAGCTGTTTTTT. It specifies CASSQEPAGSLNTGELFF.

The table lists this clonotype with a few counts. The V gene is TRBV5-1, the J gene TRBJ1-6, with 8 bases matching TRBD1. V gave up 0 bases and J gave up 4 bases; unmatched junction bases: 3. The CDR3 covers 16 residues. Germline V gives CDR1 SGHRS, CDR2 YFSETQ. Written as DNA, the CDR3 is TGCGCCAGCAGCTTGGAGCGGGACAGGTATAATTCACCCCTCCACTTT. This sequence encodes CASSLERDRYNSPLHF. The full variable domain, its missing parts supplied by reference TRBV5-1 and TRBJ1-6, is KAGVTQTPRYLIKTRGQQVTLSCSPISGHRSVSWYQQTPGQGLQFLFEYFSETQRNKGNFPGRFSGRQFSNSRSEMNVSTLELGDSALYLCASSLERDRYNSPLHFGNGTRLTVT.

This clonotype was detected many times. The chain is built from TRBV25-1 and TRBJ1-1; possible D gene TRBD1, 6 bases. CDR1 is MGHDK, CDR2 SYGVNS, per germline. V gave up 6 bases and J gave up 0 bases, with 8 bases separating them. The CDR3 sequence is 13 residues long. The CDR3 loop is CASRDRLNTEAFF. The CDR3 DNA follows: TGTGCCAGCAGGGACAGATTGAACACTGAAGCTTTCTTT.

Concerning this clonotype: This may be a read error, as it is one base from a much larger clone. The conserved final phenylalanine or tryptophan is absent from the CDR3, which likely points to a read error. The rearrangement uses TRBV20-1 and TRBJ2-5, with D maybe TRBD2 (6 bases). The CDR3 length is 14 residues. From germline, CDR1 is DFQATT and CDR2 SNEGSKA (reference sequence). Trimming shortened V by 0 bases and J by 2 bases, and 10 bases separated the two germline ends. CDR3 DNA: TGCAGTGCTAGAGATGGGGGGTTACAAGAGACCCAGTACTCC. The encoded protein is CSARDGGLQETQYS.

This clonotype has more than one count but fewer than ten. The CDR3 DNA reads as TGTGCCAGCAGTTTATATGGACAGGAAGAGACCCAGTACTTC. Translating gives CASSLYGQEETQYF. The rearrangement uses TRBV27 and TRBJ2-5; 7 positions agree with TRBD1. Germline CDR1 is MNHEY and CDR2 is SMNVEV (reference sequence). The ends lost 1 base at V and 3 bases at J; junction bases unmatched: 2. This CDR3 contains 14 residues.

Many counts were recorded for this clonotype. The V and J genes are TRBV14 and TRBJ2-1; TRBD1 agrees at 7 bases. The CDR3 consists of 16 residues. Germline V CDR1 and CDR2: SGHDN, FVKESK. Trimming took 0 bases from V and 1 from J; bases not matched to a gene: 3. DNA for the CDR3: TGTGCCAGCAGCCAAGACCAGGGGGTTTCCTACAATGAGCAGTTCTTC. Residues: CASSQDQGVSYNEQFF.